Below, 2 T cell receptor beta chains from the same sample are listed, as sequenced in a study of CD8 T cells in cerebrospinal fluid in Alzheimer's disease. TCRdb reanalyzed the 10x single-cell sequencing reads, giving one entry per CDR3 protein sequence and no DNA. The table for this sample gives 1,100 or so distinct CDR3 sequences. Sequenced input: cerebrospinal fluid. Source of these receptors: a human donor in good health.

By frequency, this clonotype registers medium-sized (0.01 to 0.1%). CDR3 loop: CSAHTGGGTGNQPQHF. The rearrangement joins TRBV20-1 to TRBJ1-5; TCRdb indicates TRBD1, and absent DNA this call remains unverified. The length of the CDR3 is 16 residues. Germline loops: CDR1 DFQATT, CDR2 SNEGSKA (reference sequence).

This clonotype is classed as medium-sized by frequency. This chain uses TRBV6-2 or TRBV6-3 with TRBJ1-5; there is no DNA to check the TCRdb D call of TRBD1. Germline V CDR1 and CDR2: MNHEY, SVGEGT. The CDR3 extends over 15 amino acids. CDR3 sequence: CASRTDRMSHQPQHF.